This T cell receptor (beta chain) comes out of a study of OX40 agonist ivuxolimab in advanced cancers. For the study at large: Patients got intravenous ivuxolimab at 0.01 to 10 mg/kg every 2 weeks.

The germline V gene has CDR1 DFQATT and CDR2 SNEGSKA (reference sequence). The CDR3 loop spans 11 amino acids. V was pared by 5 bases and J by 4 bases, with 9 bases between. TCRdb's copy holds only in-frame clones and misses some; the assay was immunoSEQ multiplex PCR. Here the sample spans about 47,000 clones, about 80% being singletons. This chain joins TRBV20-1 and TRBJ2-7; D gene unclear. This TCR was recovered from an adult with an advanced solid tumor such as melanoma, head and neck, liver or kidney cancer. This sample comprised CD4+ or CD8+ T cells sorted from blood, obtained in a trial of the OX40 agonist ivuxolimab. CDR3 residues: CSAQDQYEQYF. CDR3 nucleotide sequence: TGCAGTGCTCAGGACCAATACGAGCAGTACTTC.